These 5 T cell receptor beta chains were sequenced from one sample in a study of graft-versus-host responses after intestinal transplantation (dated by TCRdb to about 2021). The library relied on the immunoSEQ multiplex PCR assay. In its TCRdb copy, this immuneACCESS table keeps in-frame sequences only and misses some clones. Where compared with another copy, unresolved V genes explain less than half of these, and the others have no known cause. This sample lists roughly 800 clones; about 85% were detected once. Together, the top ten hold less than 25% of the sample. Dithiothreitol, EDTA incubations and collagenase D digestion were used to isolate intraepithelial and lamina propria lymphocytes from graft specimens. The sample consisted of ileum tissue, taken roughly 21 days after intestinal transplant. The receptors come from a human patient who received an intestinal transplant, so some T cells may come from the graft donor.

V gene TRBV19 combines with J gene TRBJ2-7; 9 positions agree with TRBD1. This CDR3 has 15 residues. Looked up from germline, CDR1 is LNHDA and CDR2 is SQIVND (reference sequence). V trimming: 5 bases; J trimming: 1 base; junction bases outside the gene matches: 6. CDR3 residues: CASSSRQGGSYEQYF. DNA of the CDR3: TGTGCCAGTAGTTCCCGACAGGGGGGTTCCTACGAGCAGTACTTC. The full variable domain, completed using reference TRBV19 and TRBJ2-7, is DGGITQSPKYLFRKEGQNVTLSCEQNLNHDAMYWYRQDPGQGLRLIYYSQIVNDFQKGDIAEGYSVSREKKESFPLTVTSAQKNPTAFYLCASSSRQGGSYEQYFGPGTRLTVT.

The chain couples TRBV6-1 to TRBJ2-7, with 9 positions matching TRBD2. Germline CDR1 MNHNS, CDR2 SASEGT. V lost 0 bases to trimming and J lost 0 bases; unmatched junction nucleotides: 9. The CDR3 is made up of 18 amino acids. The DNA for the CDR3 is TGTGCCAGCAGTGAAGCAGATAGCGGGGGAACGAGCTCCTACGAGCAGTACTTC. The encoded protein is CASSEADSGGTSSYEQYF.

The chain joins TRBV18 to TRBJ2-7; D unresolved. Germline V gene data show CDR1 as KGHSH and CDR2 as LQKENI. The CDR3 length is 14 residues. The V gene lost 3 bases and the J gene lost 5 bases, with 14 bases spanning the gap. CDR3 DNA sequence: TGTGCCAGCTCACCGATGCTGATGGGTAACGAGCAGTACTTC. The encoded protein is CASSPMLMGNEQYF.

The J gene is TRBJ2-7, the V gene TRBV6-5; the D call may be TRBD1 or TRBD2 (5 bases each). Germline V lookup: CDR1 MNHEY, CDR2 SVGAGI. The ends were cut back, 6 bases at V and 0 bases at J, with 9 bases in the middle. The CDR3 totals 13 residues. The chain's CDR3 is CASSPGSSYEQYF. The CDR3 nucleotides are TGTGCCAGCAGCCCAGGGAGCTCCTACGAGCAGTACTTC.

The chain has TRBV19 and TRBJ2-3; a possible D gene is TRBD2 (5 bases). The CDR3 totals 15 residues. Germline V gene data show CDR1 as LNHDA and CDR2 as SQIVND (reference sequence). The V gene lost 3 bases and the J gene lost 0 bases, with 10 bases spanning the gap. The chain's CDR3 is CASSIQRVSTDTQYF. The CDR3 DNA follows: TGTGCCAGTAGTATTCAGAGGGTGAGCACAGATACGCAGTATTTT. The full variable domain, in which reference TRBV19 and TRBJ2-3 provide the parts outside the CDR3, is DGGITQSPKYLFRKEGQNVTLSCEQNLNHDAMYWYRQDPGQGLRLIYYSQIVNDFQKGDIAEGYSVSREKKESFPLTVTSAQKNPTAFYLCASSIQRVSTDTQYFGPGTRLTVL.